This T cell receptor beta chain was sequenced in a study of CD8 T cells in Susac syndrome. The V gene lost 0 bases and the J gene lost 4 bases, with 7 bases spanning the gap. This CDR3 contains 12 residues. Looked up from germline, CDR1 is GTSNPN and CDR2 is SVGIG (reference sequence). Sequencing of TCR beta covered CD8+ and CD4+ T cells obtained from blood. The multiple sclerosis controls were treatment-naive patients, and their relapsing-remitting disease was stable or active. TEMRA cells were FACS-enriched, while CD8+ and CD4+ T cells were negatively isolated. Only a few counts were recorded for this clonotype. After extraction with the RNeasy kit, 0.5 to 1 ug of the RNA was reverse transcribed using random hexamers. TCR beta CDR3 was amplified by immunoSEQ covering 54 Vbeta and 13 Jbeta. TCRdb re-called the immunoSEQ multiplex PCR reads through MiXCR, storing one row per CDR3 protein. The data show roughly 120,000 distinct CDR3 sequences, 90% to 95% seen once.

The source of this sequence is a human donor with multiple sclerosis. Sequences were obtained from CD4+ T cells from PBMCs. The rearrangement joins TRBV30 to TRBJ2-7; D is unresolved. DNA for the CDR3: TGTGCCTGGAGTGTACAGAGGTACGAGCAGTACTTC. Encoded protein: CAWSVQRYEQYF. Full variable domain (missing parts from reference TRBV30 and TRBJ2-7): SQTIHQWPATLVQPVGSPLSLECTVEGTSNPNLYWYRQAAGRGLQLLFYSVGIGQISSEVPQNLSASRPQDRQFILSSKKLLLSDSGFYLCAWSVQRYEQYFGPGTRLTVT.